This entry is about one T cell receptor (beta chain). Its antigen is still unknown. TCRdb keeps only in-frame clones here, not all; method: immunoSEQ multiplex PCR. The data show roughly 57,000 clones, roughly 83% seen once. This entry belongs to a study of OX40 agonist ivuxolimab in advanced cancers. Study-level background: The drug used for patients, ivuxolimab, was an agonistic anti-OX40 (CD134) antibody. Study findings and constraints: Nonresponders included some who also had low normalized T-cell clonal expansion. At 0.1 to 3.0 mg/kg and by week 6, CD4+ and CD8+ T cells in the blood had expanded clonally. Expanded clones were, on average, more numerous in CD8+ T cells than in CD4+.

Here the sequenced sample was CD4+ or CD8+ T cells sorted from blood, taken in a trial of the OX40 agonist ivuxolimab. The origin of this receptor is an adult with an advanced solid tumor such as melanoma, head and neck, liver or kidney cancer.

Here the CDR3 reads CASSEAGGTGELFF. The CDR3 DNA reads as TGTGCCAGCAGTGAAGCAGGGGGTACCGGGGAGCTGTTTTTT. V and J are TRBV6-1 and TRBJ2-2, with D tentatively TRBD1 (6 bases). Germline CDR1 is MNHNS and CDR2 is SASEGT. Trimming stripped 0 bases from V and 5 bases from J, with 7 bases between. The CDR3 is 14 residues long.